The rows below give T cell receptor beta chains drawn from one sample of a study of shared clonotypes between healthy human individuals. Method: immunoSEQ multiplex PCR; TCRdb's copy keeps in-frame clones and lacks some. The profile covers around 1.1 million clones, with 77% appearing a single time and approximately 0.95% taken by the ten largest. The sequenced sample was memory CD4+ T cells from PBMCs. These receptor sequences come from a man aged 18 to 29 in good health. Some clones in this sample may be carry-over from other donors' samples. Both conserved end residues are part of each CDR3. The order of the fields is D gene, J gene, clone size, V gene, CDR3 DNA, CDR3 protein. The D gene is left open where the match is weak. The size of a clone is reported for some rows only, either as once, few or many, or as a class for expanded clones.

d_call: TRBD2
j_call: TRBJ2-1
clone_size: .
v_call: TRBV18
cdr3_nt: TGTGCCAGCTCCCTGGGACTAGCGGGAGCGTACAATGAGCAGTTCTTC
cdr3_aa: CASSLGLAGAYNEQFF

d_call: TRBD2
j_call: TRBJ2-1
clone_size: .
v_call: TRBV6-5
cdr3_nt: TGTGCCAGCAAAAGGAAAGGGACTAGAGATTATGAGCAGTTCTTC
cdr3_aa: CASKRKGTRDYEQFF

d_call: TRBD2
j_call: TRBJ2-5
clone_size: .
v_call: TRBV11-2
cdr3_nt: TGTGCCAGCAGCTCCCTAGCGGGAGGGGGGCAAGAGACCCAGTACTTC
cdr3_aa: CASSSLAGGGQETQYF

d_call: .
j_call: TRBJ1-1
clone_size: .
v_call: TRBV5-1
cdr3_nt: TGCGCCAGCAGCTTGCGGCAGTACACTGAAGCTTTCTTT
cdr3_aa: CASSLRQYTEAFF

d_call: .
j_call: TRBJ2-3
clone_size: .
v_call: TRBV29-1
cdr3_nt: TGCAGCGTTTACGAGCAGAGCACAGATACGCAGTATTTT
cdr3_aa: CSVYEQSTDTQYF

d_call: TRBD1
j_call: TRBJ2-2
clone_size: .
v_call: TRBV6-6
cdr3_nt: TGTGCCAGCAGGGTTGACAGGGGGTTAACCGGGGAGCTGTTTTTT
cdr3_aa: CASRVDRGLTGELFF

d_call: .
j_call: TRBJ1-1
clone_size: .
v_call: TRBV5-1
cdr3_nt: TGCGCCAGCAGGGGGGGCCCGGGGAACCCGAACACTGAAGCTTTCTTT
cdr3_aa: CASRGGPGNPNTEAFF

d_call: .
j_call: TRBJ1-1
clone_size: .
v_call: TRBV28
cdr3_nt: TGTGCCAGCCTCACCGGCGTTGCTGAAGCTTTCTTT
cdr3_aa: CASLTGVAEAFF

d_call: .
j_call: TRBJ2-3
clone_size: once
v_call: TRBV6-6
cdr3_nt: TGTGCCAGCAGTGACATGCGACGGGTTACGCAGTATTTT
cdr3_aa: CASSDMRRVTQYF

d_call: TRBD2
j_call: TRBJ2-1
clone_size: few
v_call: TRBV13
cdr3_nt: TGTGCCAGCAGCTTAGGTCCTAGCGGCAGAAGGGAGCAGTTCTTC
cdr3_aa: CASSLGPSGRREQFF

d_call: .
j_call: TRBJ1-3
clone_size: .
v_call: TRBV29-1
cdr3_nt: TGCAGCGTTGTGGGGGATTTTGCTGGAAACACCATATATTTT
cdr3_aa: CSVVGDFAGNTIYF

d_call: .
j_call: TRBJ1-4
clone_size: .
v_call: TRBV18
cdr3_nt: TGTGCCAGCTCACCCGTTAATGAAAAACTGTTTTTT
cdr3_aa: CASSPVNEKLFF

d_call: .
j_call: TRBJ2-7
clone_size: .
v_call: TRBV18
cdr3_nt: TGTGCCAGCTCACCACCAGGGGGGACTGTATACGAGCAGTACTTC
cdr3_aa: CASSPPGGTVYEQYF

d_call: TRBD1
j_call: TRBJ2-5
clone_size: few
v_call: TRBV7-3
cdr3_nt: TGTGCCAGCAGCCCCAACCGACAGGGGGAAGGGCCCCAGTACTTC
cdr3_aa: CASSPNRQGEGPQYF

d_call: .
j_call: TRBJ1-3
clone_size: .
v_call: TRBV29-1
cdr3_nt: TGCAGCGTTCGGCTGAACTCTGGAAACACCATATATTTT
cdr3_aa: CSVRLNSGNTIYF

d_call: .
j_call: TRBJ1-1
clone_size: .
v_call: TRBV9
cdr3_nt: TGTGCCAGCAGCGCAACATTGGGCACTGAAGCTTTCTTT
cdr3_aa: CASSATLGTEAFF

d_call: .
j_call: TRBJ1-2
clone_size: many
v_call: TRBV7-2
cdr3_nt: TGTGCCAGCAATTCCGTGGGGGGTACCTATGGCTACACCTTC
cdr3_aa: CASNSVGGTYGYTF

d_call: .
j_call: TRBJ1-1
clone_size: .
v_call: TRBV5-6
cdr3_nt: TGTGCCAGCAGCGACCCCAGGGGAGAGGACACTGAAGCTTTCTTT
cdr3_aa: CASSDPRGEDTEAFF

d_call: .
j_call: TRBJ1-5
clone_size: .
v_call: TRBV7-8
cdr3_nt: TGTGCCAGCAGCTCGGTACTGAGATTGGGGATCAATCAGCCCCAGCATTTT
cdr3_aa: CASSSVLRLGINQPQHF

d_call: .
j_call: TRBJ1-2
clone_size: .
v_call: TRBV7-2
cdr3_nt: TGTGCCAGCAGCCTCGGAGGGGGGGGCGTCTATGGCTACACCTTC
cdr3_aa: CASSLGGGGVYGYTF

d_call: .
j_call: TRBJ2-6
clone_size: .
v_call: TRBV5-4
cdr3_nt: TGTGCCAGCAGCCCCACGGGGGATGGCTCTGGGGCCAACGTCCTGACTTTC
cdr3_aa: CASSPTGDGSGANVLTF

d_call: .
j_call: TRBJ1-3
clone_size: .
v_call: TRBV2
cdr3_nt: TGTGCCAGCACCATAGAGGCAAAGTCTGGAAACACCATATATTTT
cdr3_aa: CASTIEAKSGNTIYF